This TCR beta chain emerged from a study of cytomegalovirus exposure and HLA in healthy donors. The PCR was carried out with 60 Vbeta primers and 13 Jbeta primers. Method: immunoSEQ multiplex PCR; TCRdb's copy keeps in-frame clones and lacks some. Of around 190,000 clones in the sample, 80% were seen once. CDR1 is SGHRS and CDR2 is YFSETQ in the germline V gene. V shed 0 bases and J 6 bases; nucleotides not matched to a gene: 6. This CDR3 has 14 residues. Sequencing used PBMCs. The chain carries TRBV5-1 and TRBJ2-7; 7 bases align to TRBD2. The sequence came from a middle-aged man in good health and CMV-seronegative. CDR3 DNA: TGCGCCAGCAGCTTGGCCGCGTCGGGGGGCGAGCAGTACTTC. It yields the protein CASSLAASGGEQYF.